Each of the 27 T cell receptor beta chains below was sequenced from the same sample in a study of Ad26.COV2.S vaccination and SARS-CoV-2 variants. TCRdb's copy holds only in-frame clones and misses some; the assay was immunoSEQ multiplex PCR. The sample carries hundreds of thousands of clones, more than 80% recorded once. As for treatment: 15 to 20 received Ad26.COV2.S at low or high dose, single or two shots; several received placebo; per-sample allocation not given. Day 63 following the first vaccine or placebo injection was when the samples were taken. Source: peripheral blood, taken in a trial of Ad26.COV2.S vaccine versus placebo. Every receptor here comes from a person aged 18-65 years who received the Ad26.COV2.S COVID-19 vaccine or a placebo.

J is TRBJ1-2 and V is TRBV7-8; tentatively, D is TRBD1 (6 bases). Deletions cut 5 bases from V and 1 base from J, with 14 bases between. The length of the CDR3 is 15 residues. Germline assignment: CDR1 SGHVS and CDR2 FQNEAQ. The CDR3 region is CASSPQTGINYGYTF. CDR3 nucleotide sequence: TGTGCCAGCAGCCCCCAAACAGGGATTAACTATGGCTACACCTTC.

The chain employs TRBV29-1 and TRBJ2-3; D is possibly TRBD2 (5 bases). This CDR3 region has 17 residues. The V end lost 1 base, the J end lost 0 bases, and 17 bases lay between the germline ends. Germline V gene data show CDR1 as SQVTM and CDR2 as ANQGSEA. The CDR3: CSVEAPLGSSSTDTQYF. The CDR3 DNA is TGCAGCGTTGAAGCCCCCTTGGGGAGTTCTAGCACAGATACGCAGTATTTT.

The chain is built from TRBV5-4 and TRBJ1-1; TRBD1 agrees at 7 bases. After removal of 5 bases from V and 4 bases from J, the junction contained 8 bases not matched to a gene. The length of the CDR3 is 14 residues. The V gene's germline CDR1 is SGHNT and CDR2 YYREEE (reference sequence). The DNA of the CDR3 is TGTGCCAGCAGGGCCACAGGGGTACTCACTGAAGCTTTCTTT. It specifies CASRATGVLTEAFF.

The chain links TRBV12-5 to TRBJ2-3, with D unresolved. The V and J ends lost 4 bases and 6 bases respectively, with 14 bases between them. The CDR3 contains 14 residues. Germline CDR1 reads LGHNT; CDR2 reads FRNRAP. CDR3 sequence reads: CASGWPLPQDTQYF. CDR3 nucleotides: TGTGCTAGTGGTTGGCCACTGCCACAGGATACGCAGTATTTT. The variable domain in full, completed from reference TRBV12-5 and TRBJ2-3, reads DARVTQTPRHKVTEMGQEVTMRCQPILGHNTVFWYRQTMMQGLELLAYFRNRAPLDDSGMPKDRFSAEMPDATLATLKIQPSEPRDSAVYFCASGWPLPQDTQYFGPGTRLTVL.

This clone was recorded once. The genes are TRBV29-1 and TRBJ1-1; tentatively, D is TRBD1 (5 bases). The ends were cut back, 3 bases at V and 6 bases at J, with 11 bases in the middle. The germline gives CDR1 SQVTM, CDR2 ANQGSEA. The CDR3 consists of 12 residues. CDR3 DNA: TGCAGCGTTGACCAGGGCGTGCCTGAAGCTTTCTTT. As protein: CSVDQGVPEAFF. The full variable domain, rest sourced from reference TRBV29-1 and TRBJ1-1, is SAVISQKPSRDICQRGTSLTIQCQVDSQVTMMFWYRQQPGQSLTLIATANQGSEATYESGFVIDKFPISRPNLTFSTLTVSNMSPEDSSIYLCSVDQGVPEAFFGQGTRLTVV.

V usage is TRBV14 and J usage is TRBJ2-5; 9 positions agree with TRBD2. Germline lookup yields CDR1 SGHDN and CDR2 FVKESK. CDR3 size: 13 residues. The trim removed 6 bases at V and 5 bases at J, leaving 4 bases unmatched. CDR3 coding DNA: TGTGCCAGCAGACTTAGCGGGGGCGAGACCCAGTACTTC. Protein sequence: CASRLSGGETQYF.

The DNA of the CDR3 is TGCAGTGCTAGTCTAGGTCCCTACAATGAGCAGTTCTTC. This codes for CSASLGPYNEQFF. V usage is TRBV20-1 and J usage is TRBJ2-1; D call uncertain. V shed 3 bases and J shed 2 bases, with 8 bases lying between them. The germline V gene encodes CDR1 DFQATT and CDR2 SNEGSKA (reference sequence). The CDR3 extends over 13 amino acids.

For the CDR3, the DNA is TGTGCCAGCAGCCATCGGGACAACTATGGCTACACCTTC. Its protein is CASSHRDNYGYTF. V and J are TRBV3-1 (or the pseudogene TRBV3-2) and TRBJ1-2; TRBD1 might be the D (5 bases). V lost 3 bases and J 2 bases, leaving 7 bases between the germline ends. Germline V gives CDR1 LGHDT, CDR2 YNNKEL (reference sequence). There are 13 residues in the CDR3.

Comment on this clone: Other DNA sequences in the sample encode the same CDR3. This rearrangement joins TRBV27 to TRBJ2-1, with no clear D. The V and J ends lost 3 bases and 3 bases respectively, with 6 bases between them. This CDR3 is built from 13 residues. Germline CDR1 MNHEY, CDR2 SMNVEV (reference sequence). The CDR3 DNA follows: TGTGCCAGCAGTTTGTCTAGCTACAATGAGCAGTTCTTC. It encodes CASSLSSYNEQFF.

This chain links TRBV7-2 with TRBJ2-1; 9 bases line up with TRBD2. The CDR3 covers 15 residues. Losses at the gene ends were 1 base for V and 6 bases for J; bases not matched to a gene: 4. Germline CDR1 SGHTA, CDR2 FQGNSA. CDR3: CASSLGRGLANEQFF. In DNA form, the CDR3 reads TGTGCCAGCAGCTTAGGCCGGGGACTAGCCAATGAGCAGTTCTTC.

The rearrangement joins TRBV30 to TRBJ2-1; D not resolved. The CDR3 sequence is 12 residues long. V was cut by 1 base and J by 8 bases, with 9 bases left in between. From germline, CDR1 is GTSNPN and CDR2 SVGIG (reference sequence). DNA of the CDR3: TGTGCCTGGAGTGCCGCTCTCGATGAGCAGTTCTTC. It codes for CAWSAALDEQFF.

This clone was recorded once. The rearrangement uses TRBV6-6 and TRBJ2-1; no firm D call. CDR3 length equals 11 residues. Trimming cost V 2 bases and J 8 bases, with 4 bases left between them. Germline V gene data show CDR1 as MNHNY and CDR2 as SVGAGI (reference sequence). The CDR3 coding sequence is TGTGCCAGCAGTTACAGGCATGAGCAGTTCTTC. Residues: CASSYRHEQFF.

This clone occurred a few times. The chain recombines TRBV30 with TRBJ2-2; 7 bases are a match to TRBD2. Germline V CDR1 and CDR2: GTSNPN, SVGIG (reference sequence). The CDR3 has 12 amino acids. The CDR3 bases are TGTGGCCTCCCCACTAGCGTCGGGGAGCTGTTTTTT. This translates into CGLPTSVGELFF.

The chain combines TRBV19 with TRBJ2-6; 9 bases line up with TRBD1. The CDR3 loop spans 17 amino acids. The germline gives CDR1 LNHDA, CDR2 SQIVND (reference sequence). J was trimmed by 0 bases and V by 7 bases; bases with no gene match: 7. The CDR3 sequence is CASNRDRVLSGANVLTF. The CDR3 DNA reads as TGTGCCAGTAATCGGGACAGGGTCCTCTCTGGGGCCAACGTCCTGACTTTC.

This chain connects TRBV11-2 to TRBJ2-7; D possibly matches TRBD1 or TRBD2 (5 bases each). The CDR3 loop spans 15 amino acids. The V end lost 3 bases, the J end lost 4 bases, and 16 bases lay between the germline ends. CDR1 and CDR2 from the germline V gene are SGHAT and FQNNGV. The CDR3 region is CASSLFTGGFYEQYF. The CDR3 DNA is TGTGCCAGCAGCTTGTTCACTGGGGGATTTTACGAGCAGTACTTC.

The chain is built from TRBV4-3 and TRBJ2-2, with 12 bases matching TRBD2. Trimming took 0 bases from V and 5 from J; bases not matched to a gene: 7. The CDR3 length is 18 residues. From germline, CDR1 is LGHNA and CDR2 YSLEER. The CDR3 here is CASSQDPLAGGQTGELFF. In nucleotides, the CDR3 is TGCGCCAGCAGCCAAGATCCCCTAGCGGGGGGGCAGACCGGGGAGCTGTTTTTT.

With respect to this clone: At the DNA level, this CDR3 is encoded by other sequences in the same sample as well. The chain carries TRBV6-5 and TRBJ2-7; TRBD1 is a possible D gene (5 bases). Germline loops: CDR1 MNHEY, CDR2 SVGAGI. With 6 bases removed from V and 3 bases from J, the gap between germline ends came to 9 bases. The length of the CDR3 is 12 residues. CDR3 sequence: CASSPQGYEQYF. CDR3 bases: TGTGCCAGCAGCCCCCAGGGCTACGAGCAGTACTTC.

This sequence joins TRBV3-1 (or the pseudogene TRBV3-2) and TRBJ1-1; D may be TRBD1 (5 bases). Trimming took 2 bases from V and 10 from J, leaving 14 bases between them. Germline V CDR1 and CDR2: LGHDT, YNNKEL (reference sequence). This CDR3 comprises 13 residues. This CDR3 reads CASSQNDRPAAFF. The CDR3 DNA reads TGTGCCAGCAGCCAAAACGACAGACCGGCAGCTTTCTTT.

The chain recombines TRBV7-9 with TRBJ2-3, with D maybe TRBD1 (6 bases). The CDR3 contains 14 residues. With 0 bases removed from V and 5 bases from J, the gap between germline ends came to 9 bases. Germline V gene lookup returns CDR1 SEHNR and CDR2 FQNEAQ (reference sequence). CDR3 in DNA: TGTGCCAGCAGCTTAGCGGGGGCGGTAGATACGCAGTATTTT. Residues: CASSLAGAVDTQYF. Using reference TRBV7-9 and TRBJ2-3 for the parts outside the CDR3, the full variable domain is DTGVSQNPRHKITKRGQNVTFRCDPISEHNRLYWYRQTLGQGPEFLTYFQNEAQLEKSRLLSDRFSAERPKGSFSTLEIQRTEQGDSAMYLCASSLAGAVDTQYFGPGTRLTVL.

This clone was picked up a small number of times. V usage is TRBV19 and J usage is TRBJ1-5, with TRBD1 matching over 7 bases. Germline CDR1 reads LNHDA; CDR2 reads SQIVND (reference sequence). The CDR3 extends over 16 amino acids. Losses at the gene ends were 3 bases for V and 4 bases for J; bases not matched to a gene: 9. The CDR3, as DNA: TGTGCCAGTAGTATGTCTTCTGGGACAGTAAATCAGCCCCAGCATTTT. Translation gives CASSMSSGTVNQPQHF. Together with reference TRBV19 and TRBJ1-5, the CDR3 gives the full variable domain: DGGITQSPKYLFRKEGQNVTLSCEQNLNHDAMYWYRQDPGQGLRLIYYSQIVNDFQKGDIAEGYSVSREKKESFPLTVTSAQKNPTAFYLCASSMSSGTVNQPQHFGDGTRLSIL.

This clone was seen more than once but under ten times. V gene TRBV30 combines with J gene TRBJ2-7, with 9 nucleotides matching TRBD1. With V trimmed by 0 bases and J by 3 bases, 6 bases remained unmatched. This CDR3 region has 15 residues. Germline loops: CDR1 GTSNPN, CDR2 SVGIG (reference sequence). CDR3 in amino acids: CAWSVWGQGLYEQYF. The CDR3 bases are TGTGCCTGGAGTGTATGGGGACAGGGCCTCTACGAGCAGTACTTC.

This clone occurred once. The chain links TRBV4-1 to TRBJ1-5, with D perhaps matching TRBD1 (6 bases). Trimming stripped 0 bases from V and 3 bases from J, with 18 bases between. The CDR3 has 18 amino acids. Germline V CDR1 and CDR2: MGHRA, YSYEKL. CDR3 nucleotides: TGCGCCAGCAGCCAAGAGGGCACAGGGAGCACTTCCAATCAGCCCCAGCATTTT. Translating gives CASSQEGTGSTSNQPQHF.

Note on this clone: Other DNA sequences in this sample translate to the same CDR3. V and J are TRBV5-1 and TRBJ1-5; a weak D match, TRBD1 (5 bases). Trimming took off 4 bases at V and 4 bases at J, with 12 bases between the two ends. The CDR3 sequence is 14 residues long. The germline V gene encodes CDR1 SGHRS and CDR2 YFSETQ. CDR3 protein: CASSTGTANQPQHF. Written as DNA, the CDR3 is TGCGCCAGCAGCACCGGGACGGCTAATCAGCCCCAGCATTTT. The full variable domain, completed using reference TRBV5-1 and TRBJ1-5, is KAGVTQTPRYLIKTRGQQVTLSCSPISGHRSVSWYQQTPGQGLQFLFEYFSETQRNKGNFPGRFSGRQFSNSRSEMNVSTLELGDSALYLCASSTGTANQPQHFGDGTRLSIL.

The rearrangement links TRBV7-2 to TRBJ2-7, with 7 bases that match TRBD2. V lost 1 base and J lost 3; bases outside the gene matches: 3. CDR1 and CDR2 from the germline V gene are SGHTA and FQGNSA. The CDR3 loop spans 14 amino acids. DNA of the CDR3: TGTGCCAGCAGCTTAGGGACTAGGGACTACGAGCAGTACTTC. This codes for CASSLGTRDYEQYF.

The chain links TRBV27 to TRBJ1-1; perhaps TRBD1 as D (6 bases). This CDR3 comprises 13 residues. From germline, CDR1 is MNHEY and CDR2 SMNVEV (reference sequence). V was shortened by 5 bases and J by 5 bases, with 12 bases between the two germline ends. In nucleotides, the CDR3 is TGTGCCAGCAGTCAGGGGCGATTTACTGAAGCTTTCTTT. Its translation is CASSQGRFTEAFF.

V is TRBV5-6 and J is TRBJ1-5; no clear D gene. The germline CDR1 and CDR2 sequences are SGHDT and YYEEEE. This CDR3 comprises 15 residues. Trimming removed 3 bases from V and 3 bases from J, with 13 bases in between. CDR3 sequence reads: CASSYAPFANQPQHF. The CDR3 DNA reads TGTGCCAGCAGCTATGCCCCCTTTGCCAATCAGCCCCAGCATTTT.

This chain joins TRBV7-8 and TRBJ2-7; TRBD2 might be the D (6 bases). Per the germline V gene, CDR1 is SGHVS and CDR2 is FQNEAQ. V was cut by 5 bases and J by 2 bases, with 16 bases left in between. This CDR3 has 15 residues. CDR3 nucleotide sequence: TGTGCCAGCAGCGGACCGGGAGTCTCAGCCTACGAGCAGTACTTC. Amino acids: CASSGPGVSAYEQYF.